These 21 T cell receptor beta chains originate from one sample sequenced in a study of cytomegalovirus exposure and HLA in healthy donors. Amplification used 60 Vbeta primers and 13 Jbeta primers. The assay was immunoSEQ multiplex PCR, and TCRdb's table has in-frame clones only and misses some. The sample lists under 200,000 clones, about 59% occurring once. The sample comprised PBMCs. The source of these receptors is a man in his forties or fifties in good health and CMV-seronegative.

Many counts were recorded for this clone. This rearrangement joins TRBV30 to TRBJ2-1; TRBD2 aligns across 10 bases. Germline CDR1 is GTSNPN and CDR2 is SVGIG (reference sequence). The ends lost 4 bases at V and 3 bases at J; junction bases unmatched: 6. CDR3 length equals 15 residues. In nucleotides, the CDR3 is TGTGCCTGGACCCCTAGCGGGAGAGACTACAATGAGCAGTTCTTC. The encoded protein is CAWTPSGRDYNEQFF.

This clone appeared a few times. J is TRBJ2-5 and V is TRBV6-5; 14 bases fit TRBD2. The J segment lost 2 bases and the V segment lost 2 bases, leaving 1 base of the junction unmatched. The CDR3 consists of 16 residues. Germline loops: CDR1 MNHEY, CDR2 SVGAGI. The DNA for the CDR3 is TGTGCCAGCAGTTACGGACTAGCGGGAGGACAAGAGACCCAGTACTTC. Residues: CASSYGLAGGQETQYF.

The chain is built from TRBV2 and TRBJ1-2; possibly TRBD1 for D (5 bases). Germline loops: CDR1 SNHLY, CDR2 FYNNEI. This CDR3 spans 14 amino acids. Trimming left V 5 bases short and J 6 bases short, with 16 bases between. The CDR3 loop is CASSYTGGEDGYTF. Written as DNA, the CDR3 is TGTGCCAGCAGTTACACCGGGGGGGAGGATGGCTACACCTTC. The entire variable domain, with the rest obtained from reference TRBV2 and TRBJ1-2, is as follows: EPEVTQTPSHQVTQMGQEVILRCVPISNHLYFYWYRQILGQKVEFLVSFYNNEISEKSEIFDDQFSVERPDGSNFTLKIRSTKLEDSAMYFCASSYTGGEDGYTFGSGTRLTVV.

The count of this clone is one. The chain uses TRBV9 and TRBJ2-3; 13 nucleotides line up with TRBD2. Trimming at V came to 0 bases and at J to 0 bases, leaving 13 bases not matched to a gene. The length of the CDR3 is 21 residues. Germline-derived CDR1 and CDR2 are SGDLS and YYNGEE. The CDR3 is CASSVGFSGGLAGSSTDTQYF. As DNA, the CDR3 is TGTGCCAGCAGCGTAGGGTTCTCGGGGGGACTAGCGGGGTCTAGCACAGATACGCAGTATTTT.

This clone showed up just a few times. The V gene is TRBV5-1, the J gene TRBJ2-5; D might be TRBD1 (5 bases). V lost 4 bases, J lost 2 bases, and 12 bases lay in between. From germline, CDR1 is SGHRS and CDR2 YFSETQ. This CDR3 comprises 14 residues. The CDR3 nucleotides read TGCGCCAGCAGCGCCGCGACAGCTCAAGAGACCCAGTACTTC. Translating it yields CASSAATAQETQYF.

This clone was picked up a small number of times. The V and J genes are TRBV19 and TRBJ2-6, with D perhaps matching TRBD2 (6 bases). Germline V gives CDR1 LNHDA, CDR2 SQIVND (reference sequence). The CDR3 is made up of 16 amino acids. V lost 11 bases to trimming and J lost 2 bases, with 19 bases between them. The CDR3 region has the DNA TGTGCCGCCTCGCCCGGAGGGATAACTGGGGCCAACGTCCTGACTTTC. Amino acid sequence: CAASPGGITGANVLTF.

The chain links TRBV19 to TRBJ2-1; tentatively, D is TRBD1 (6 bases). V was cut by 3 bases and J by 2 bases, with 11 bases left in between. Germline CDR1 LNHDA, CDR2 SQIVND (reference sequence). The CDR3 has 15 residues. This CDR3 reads CASSILTGTYNEQFF. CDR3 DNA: TGTGCCAGTAGTATCTTAACAGGGACCTACAATGAGCAGTTCTTC.

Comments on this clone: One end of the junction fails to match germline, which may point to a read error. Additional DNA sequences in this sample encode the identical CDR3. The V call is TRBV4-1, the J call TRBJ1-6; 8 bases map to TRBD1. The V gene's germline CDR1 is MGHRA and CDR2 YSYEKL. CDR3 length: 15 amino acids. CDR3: CASSQVGRGPSPLHF. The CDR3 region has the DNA TGCGCCAGCAGCCAAGTGGGCAGGGGGCCTTCACCCCTTCACTTT.

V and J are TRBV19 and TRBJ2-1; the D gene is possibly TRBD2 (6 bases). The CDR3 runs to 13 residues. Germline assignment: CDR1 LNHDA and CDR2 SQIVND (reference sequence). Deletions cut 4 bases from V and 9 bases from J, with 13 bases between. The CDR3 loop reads CASSREYGGEQFF. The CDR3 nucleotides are TGTGCCAGTAGTAGGGAGTACGGGGGTGAGCAGTTCTTC.

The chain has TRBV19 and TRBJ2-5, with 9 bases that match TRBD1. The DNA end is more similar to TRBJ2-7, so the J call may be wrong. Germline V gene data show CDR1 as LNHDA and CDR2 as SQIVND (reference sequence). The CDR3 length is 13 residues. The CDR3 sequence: CASSTGQGYEQYF. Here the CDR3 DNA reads TGTGCCAGTAGTACGGGACAGGGCTACGAGCAGTACTTC.

The CDR3 loop reads CAWRTWGLETQYF. CDR3 sequence (DNA): TGTGCCTGGAGGACGTGGGGGCTCGAGACCCAGTACTTC. J is TRBJ2-5 and V is TRBV30; tentative D call: TRBD1 (6 bases). CDR3 length equals 13 residues. V dropped 3 bases and J dropped 5 bases, with 13 bases sitting between them. Germline CDR1 GTSNPN, CDR2 SVGIG (reference sequence).

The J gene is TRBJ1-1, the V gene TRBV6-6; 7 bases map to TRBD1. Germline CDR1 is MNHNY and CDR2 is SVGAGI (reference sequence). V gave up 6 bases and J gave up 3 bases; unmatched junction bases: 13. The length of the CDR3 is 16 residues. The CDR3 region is CASSHTRTGLDTEAFF. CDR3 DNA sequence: TGTGCCAGCAGCCATACCAGGACAGGTTTGGACACTGAAGCTTTCTTT.

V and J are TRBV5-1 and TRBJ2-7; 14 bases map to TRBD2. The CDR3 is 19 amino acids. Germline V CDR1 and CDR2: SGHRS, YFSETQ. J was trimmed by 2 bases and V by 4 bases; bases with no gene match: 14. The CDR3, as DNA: TGCGCCAGCAGCCCACGGGGGACTAGCGGGAGTCTCAGCGCCTACGAGCAGTACTTC. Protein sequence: CASSPRGTSGSLSAYEQYF. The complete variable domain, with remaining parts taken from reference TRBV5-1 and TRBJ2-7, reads KAGVTQTPRYLIKTRGQQVTLSCSPISGHRSVSWYQQTPGQGLQFLFEYFSETQRNKGNFPGRFSGRQFSNSRSEMNVSTLELGDSALYLCASSPRGTSGSLSAYEQYFGPGTRLTVT.

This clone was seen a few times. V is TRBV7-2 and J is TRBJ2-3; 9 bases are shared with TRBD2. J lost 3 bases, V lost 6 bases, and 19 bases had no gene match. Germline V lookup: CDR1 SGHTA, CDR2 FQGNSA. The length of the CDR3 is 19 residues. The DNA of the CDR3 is TGTGCCAGCAGAAAAACGAGGCAGCGGGAGGCCGGGGTGACAGATACGCAGTATTTT. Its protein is CASRKTRQREAGVTDTQYF.

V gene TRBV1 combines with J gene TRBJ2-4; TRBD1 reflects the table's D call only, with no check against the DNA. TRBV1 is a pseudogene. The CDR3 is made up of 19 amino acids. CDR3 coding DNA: TGCACCAGCAGCCTAAATTCACAGGGACCGGGATCGGCCAAAAACATTCAGTACTTC. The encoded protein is CTSSLNSQGPGSAKNIQYF.

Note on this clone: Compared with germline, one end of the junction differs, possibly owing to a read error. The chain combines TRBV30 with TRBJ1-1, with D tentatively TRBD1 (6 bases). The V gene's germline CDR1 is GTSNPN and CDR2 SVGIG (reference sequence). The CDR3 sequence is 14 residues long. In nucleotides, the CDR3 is TGTGCCTGGAGTGTACTGGGTGGGGGCACTGAGGCTTTCTTT. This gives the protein CAWSVLGGGTEAFF.

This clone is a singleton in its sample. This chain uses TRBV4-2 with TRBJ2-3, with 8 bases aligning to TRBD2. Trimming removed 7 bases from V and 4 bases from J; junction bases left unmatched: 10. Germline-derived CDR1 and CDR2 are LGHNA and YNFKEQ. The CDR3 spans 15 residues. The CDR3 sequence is CASNPGLGRADTQYF. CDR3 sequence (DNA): TGTGCCAGCAACCCGGGACTAGGCAGGGCAGATACGCAGTATTTT.

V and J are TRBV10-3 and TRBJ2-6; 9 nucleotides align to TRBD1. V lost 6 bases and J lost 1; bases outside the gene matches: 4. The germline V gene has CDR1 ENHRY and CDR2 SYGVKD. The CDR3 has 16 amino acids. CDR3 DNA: TGTGCCATCAGGCCGGGACAGGGATCTGGGGCCAACGTCCTGACTTTC. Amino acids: CAIRPGQGSGANVLTF.

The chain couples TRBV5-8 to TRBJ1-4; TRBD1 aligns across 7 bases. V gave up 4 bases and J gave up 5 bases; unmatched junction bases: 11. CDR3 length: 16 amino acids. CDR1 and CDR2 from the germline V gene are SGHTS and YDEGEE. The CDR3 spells CASSLHLGQKNEKLFF. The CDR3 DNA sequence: TGTGCCAGCAGCCTCCATTTGGGACAGAAGAATGAAAAACTGTTTTTT. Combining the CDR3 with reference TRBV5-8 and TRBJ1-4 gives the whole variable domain EAGVTQSPTHLIKTRGQQATLRCSPISGHTSVYWYQQALGLGLQFLLWYDEGEERNRGNFPPRFSGRQFPNYSSELNVNALELEDSALYLCASSLHLGQKNEKLFFGSGTQLSVL.

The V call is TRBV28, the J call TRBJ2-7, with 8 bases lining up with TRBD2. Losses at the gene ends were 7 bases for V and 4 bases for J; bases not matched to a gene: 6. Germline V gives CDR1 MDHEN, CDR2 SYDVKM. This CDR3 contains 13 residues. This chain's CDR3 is CASKVAGNYEQYF. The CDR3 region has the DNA TGTGCCAGCAAGGTAGCGGGGAATTACGAGCAGTACTTC.

This CDR3 reads CASSSGLAGVETQYF. The CDR3 bases are TGTGCCAGCAGCTCCGGACTAGCGGGAGTGGAGACCCAGTACTTC. The V gene is TRBV7-3, the J gene TRBJ2-5, with TRBD2 matching over 13 bases. CDR3 length: 15 residues. Germline V CDR1 and CDR2: SGHTA, FQGTGA. The V segment lost 4 bases and the J segment 5 bases; nucleotides outside the gene matches: 4.